These 9 T cell receptor beta chains were all obtained from the same sample, sequenced in a study of shared clonotypes between healthy human individuals. The protocol was immunoSEQ multiplex PCR, while the TCRdb copy is restricted to in-frame clones and leaves out a portion. Of roughly 530,000 clones detected, about 96% appear once; the ten largest clones hold approximately 0.06%. The sample taken for sequencing was naive CD4+ T cells sorted from blood. Documented subset: CD45RA+ positively selected. Receptor source: a woman in her 30s in good health.

V usage is TRBV2 and J usage is TRBJ2-2; D remains unclear. CDR1 SNHLY and CDR2 FYNNEI come from the germline V gene. V shed 4 bases and J shed 5 bases, with 14 bases lying between them. The length of the CDR3 is 15 residues. The CDR3 reads CASSGPGRQTGELFF. CDR3 sequence (DNA): TGTGCCAGCAGTGGTCCAGGCAGACAAACCGGGGAGCTGTTTTTT.

The J gene is TRBJ2-5, the V gene TRBV7-2, with D perhaps TRBD2 (6 bases). The better agreement between TRBJ2-7 and the DNA end casts doubt on the J call. The germline V gene encodes CDR1 SGHTA and CDR2 FQGNSA. CDR3 size: 15 residues. The CDR3 nucleotides read TGTGCCAGCAGCTTAGAACTGGGGACTGGCTACGAGCAGTACTTC. Protein: CASSLELGTGYEQYF.

The chain links TRBV5-1 to TRBJ2-5; D unclear. CDR3 length: 15 amino acids. Trimming removed 5 bases from V and 1 base from J, with 15 bases in between. The germline CDR1 and CDR2 sequences are SGHRS and YFSETQ. CDR3 sequence: CASRRRGDFQETQYF. The CDR3 DNA sequence: TGCGCCAGCAGGCGGCGAGGAGACTTCCAAGAGACCCAGTACTTC.

The chain is built from TRBV2 and TRBJ2-2, with 7 bases aligning to TRBD2. Germline loops: CDR1 SNHLY, CDR2 FYNNEI. This CDR3 has 12 residues. The V gene end was trimmed by 7 bases and the J gene end by 6 bases; junction bases not matched to a gene: 2. CDR3 nucleotides: TGTGCCAGCACGGCGGGAGCCGGGGAGCTGTTTTTT. It encodes CASTAGAGELFF.

This rearrangement joins TRBV27 to TRBJ1-1; 7 nucleotides agree with TRBD1. The germline V gene encodes CDR1 MNHEY and CDR2 SMNVEV (reference sequence). The CDR3 covers 15 residues. Germline trimming cut 1 base from V and 2 bases from J; bases unmatched to any gene: 4. The CDR3 nucleotides are TGTGCCAGCAGTTTATATAGGGACAGCAACACTGAAGCTTTCTTT. Amino acid sequence: CASSLYRDSNTEAFF.

This chain connects TRBV11-2 to TRBJ1-6; 7 bases map to TRBD1. Germline-derived CDR1 and CDR2 are SGHAT and FQNNGV. The CDR3 has 15 amino acids. Trimming at V came to 6 bases and at J to 9 bases, leaving 11 bases not matched to a gene. CDR3 nucleotides: TGTGCCAGCAGACCTCTGACAGGGAGGGCTTCACCCCTCCACTTT. Protein sequence: CASRPLTGRASPLHF.

The chain has TRBV29-1 and TRBJ2-3; a possible D gene is TRBD2 (6 bases). The germline V and J ends were trimmed by 4 bases and 5 bases, with 16 bases remaining between them. Per germline, CDR1 SQVTM and CDR2 ANQGSEA. The CDR3 runs to 14 residues. Here the CDR3 reads CSVGGLLLKDTQYF. The DNA for the CDR3 is TGCAGCGTTGGGGGACTTCTACTGAAAGATACGCAGTATTTT.

The chain employs TRBV28 and TRBJ2-5; perhaps TRBD2 as D (6 bases). Matching the DNA end better, TRBJ2-7 makes the J call doubtful. This CDR3 region has 15 residues. Per the germline V gene, CDR1 is MDHEN and CDR2 is SYDVKM. The CDR3, as DNA: TGTGCCAGCAGTTTATTCGCGGGGAGTTCCTACGAGCAGTACTTC. Its protein is CASSLFAGSSYEQYF.

V and J are TRBV5-1 and TRBJ2-6; D might be TRBD1 or TRBD2, each matching 6 bases. Germline-derived CDR1 and CDR2 are SGHRS and YFSETQ. The CDR3 is made up of 16 amino acids. With 0 bases removed from V and 3 bases from J, the gap between germline ends came to 10 bases. CDR3 in DNA: TGCGCCAGCAGCTTGGTTCGGGGGCTTGGGGCCAACGTCCTGACTTTC. Amino acid sequence: CASSLVRGLGANVLTF. The full variable domain, in which reference TRBV5-1 and TRBJ2-6 provide the parts outside the CDR3, is KAGVTQTPRYLIKTRGQQVTLSCSPISGHRSVSWYQQTPGQGLQFLFEYFSETQRNKGNFPGRFSGRQFSNSRSEMNVSTLELGDSALYLCASSLVRGLGANVLTFGAGSRLTVL.